Listed below are T cell receptor beta chains from one sample, sequenced in a study of early T cells in non-severe SARS-CoV-2 infection. TCRdb redid the calling of the 5' RACE reads with MiXCR, one entry per CDR3 protein. In the table there are some 70,000 distinct CDR3 sequences, more than 10% of which are singletons. The sample taken for sequencing was whole blood. The receptor source for this set is an adult who was a healthcare worker with PCR-confirmed SARS-CoV-2 infection or an uninfected control (not recorded which). The CDR3 runs from the conserved cysteine through the conserved F or W. The order of the fields is V gene, clone size, J gene, D gene, CDR3 length, CDR3 DNA, CDR3 protein. A D gene is named only where the DNA matches it firmly. Size is stated for part of the rows, as once, few or many counts, or as a class when the clone is expanded.

V: TRBV27
size: .
J: TRBJ2-6
D: .
length: 17
DNA: TGTGCCAGCAGTCTTGTGAGCATCCACTCTGGGGCCAACGTCCTGACTTTC
CDR3: CASSLVSIHSGANVLTF

V: TRBV7-9
size: few
J: TRBJ2-1
D: .
length: 13
DNA: TGTGCCAGCAGCTACCCCACGAACAATGAGCAGTTCTTC
CDR3: CASSYPTNNEQFF

V: TRBV5-1
size: many
J: TRBJ1-4
D: .
length: 14
DNA: TGCGCCAGCAGCCCGACAGTGGCTAATGAAAAACTGTTTTTT
CDR3: CASSPTVANEKLFF

V: TRBV7-3
size: .
J: TRBJ2-1
D: TRBD2
length: 14
DNA: TGTGCCAGCAGCTTACTAGCGGGAGCGGGTGAGCAGTTCTTC
CDR3: CASSLLAGAGEQFF

V: TRBV6-5
size: many
J: TRBJ2-1
D: TRBD1
length: 13
DNA: TGTGCCAGCACCAGGGACAGCTACAATGAGCAGTTCTTC
CDR3: CASTRDSYNEQFF

V: TRBV5-1
size: many
J: TRBJ2-1
D: .
length: 16
DNA: TGCGCCAGCAGCTTGGAGAGGTCCAGCTCCTACAATGAGCAGTTCTTC
CDR3: CASSLERSSSYNEQFF

V: TRBV18
size: .
J: TRBJ2-1
D: .
length: 14
DNA: TGTGCCAGCTCACCAGGGCCCTCCTACAATGAGCAGTTCTTC
CDR3: CASSPGPSYNEQFF

V: TRBV29-1
size: medium-sized
J: TRBJ2-3
D: TRBD1
length: 17
DNA: TGCAATCCCGGGACAGGGGGCGCGGGCGGCACCACAGATACGCAGTATTTT
CDR3: CNPGTGGAGGTTDTQYF

V: TRBV5-1
size: few
J: TRBJ1-1
D: TRBD1
length: 14
DNA: TGCGCCAGCAGCTTGGGGGACAGCACCCGGGAAGCTTTCTTT
CDR3: CASSLGDSTREAFF

V: TRBV29-1
size: few
J: TRBJ1-2
D: .
length: 12
DNA: TGCAGCGTCGGATGGTCCGCGCGAGGCTACACCTTC
CDR3: CSVGWSARGYTF

V: TRBV7-2
size: many
J: TRBJ2-5
D: .
length: 13
DNA: TGTGCCAGCCTCAAGGCAGACCAAGAGACCCAGTACTTC
CDR3: CASLKADQETQYF

V: TRBV7-3
size: few
J: TRBJ2-3
D: .
length: 13
DNA: TGTGCCAGCAGCCCCGCCGGGGGAGATACGCAGTATTTT
CDR3: CASSPAGGDTQYF

V: TRBV10-2
size: .
J: TRBJ2-1
D: .
length: 14
DNA: TGCGCCAGTTACCGGGGGAGCTCCTACAATGAGCAGTTCTTC
CDR3: CASYRGSSYNEQFF

V: TRBV12-3/TRBV12-4
size: many
J: TRBJ2-1
D: TRBD1
length: 14
DNA: TGTGCCAGCAGTTCAGGGGGCGACTACAATGAGCAGTTCTTC
CDR3: CASSSGGDYNEQFF

V: TRBV2
size: .
J: TRBJ1-5
D: .
length: 14
DNA: TGTGCCAGCAGTGAGCTCGGCCGGGAGGGGGCCCAGCATTTT
CDR3: CASSELGREGAQHF

V: TRBV28
size: .
J: TRBJ2-5
D: .
length: 14
DNA: TGTGCCAGCAGTCTCCAATCTAACAAGGAGACCCAGTACTTC
CDR3: CASSLQSNKETQYF

V: TRBV3-1
size: .
J: TRBJ1-1
D: .
length: 14
DNA: TGTGCCAGCAGCTACAGGGCGTGGGGCACTGAAGCTTTCTTT
CDR3: CASSYRAWGTEAFF

V: TRBV7-9
size: many
J: TRBJ1-5
D: .
length: 13
DNA: TGTGCCAGCAGCTTATTTGGCGATCAGCCCCAGCATTTT
CDR3: CASSLFGDQPQHF

V: TRBV28
size: many
J: TRBJ2-7
D: TRBD2
length: 14
DNA: TGTGCCAGCACCCCCGGGACTAGCGGCGTAGAGCAGTACTTC
CDR3: CASTPGTSGVEQYF

V: TRBV12-3/TRBV12-4
size: few
J: TRBJ2-1
D: TRBD2
length: 15
DNA: TGTGCCAGCAGCCAGGGACTAGCGGGAGGGAATGAGCAGTTCTTC
CDR3: CASSQGLAGGNEQFF

V: TRBV7-3
size: .
J: TRBJ2-1
D: .
length: 15
DNA: TGTGCCAGCAGCAAAAGCAGTTTGGGAGCCAATGAGCAGTTCTTC
CDR3: CASSKSSLGANEQFF

V: TRBV29-1
size: few
J: TRBJ2-1
D: TRBD2
length: 16
DNA: TGCAGCGTTGTTCCTACCGGGACTAGCGCCTACAATGAGCAGTTCTTC
CDR3: CSVVPTGTSAYNEQFF

V: TRBV11-2
size: .
J: TRBJ2-2
D: .
length: 16
DNA: TGTGCCAGCAGCCCCCCGGCGGGGATGAACACCGGGGAGCTGTTTTTT
CDR3: CASSPPAGMNTGELFF

V: TRBV28
size: .
J: TRBJ1-5
D: TRBD1
length: 16
DNA: TGTGCCAGCACTCGCAGTGGAGGACAGGGTCTACAGCCCCAGCATTTT
CDR3: CASTRSGGQGLQPQHF

V: TRBV28
size: many
J: TRBJ1-3
D: .
length: 15
DNA: TGTGCCAGCAGTCATCTACAGGGAACTGGAAACACCATATATTTT
CDR3: CASSHLQGTGNTIYF

V: TRBV20-1
size: few
J: TRBJ2-1
D: TRBD2
length: 16
DNA: TGCAGTGCTTCTTCTAGCGGGAGTCGCGGGTACAATGAGCAGTTCTTC
CDR3: CSASSSGSRGYNEQFF

V: TRBV19
size: many
J: TRBJ2-2
D: .
length: 13
DNA: TGTGCCAGTACCCAAGACAGGACCGGGGAGCTGTTTTTT
CDR3: CASTQDRTGELFF

V: TRBV15
size: .
J: TRBJ1-1
D: TRBD1
length: 16
DNA: TGTGCCACCAGCAGAATGACAGGGGTGGTAGACACTGAAGCTTTCTTT
CDR3: CATSRMTGVVDTEAFF

V: TRBV19
size: many
J: TRBJ2-7
D: TRBD2
length: 15
DNA: TGTGCCAGTAAAGAAACTAGCGGATCGACCTACGAGCAGTACTTC
CDR3: CASKETSGSTYEQYF

V: TRBV4-1
size: many
J: TRBJ2-7
D: TRBD2
length: 15
DNA: TGCGCCAGCAGCCGGATAGCGGGAGGAGGCTACGAGCAGTACTTC
CDR3: CASSRIAGGGYEQYF

V: TRBV7-8
size: .
J: TRBJ2-1
D: .
length: 13
DNA: TGTGCCAGCAGCTTATGGCGTTACAATGAGCAGTTCTTC
CDR3: CASSLWRYNEQFF

V: TRBV9
size: .
J: TRBJ2-1
D: .
length: 13
DNA: TGTGCCAGCAGTCGGGGCTACTACAATGAGCAGTTCTTC
CDR3: CASSRGYYNEQFF

V: TRBV7-6
size: .
J: TRBJ2-1
D: .
length: 15
DNA: TGTGCCAGCAGCTTACGCGCGGGAAGGCCCAATGAGCAGTTCTTC
CDR3: CASSLRAGRPNEQFF

V: TRBV5-1
size: few
J: TRBJ2-1
D: TRBD2
length: 16
DNA: TGCGCCAGCAGCCCTGGGACTAGCGGAACAGGGAATGAGCAGTTCTTC
CDR3: CASSPGTSGTGNEQFF

V: TRBV20-1
size: many
J: TRBJ2-5
D: .
length: 15
DNA: TGCAGTGCTAGCCGGAACAGGGGGGGTGAAGAGACCCAGTACTTC
CDR3: CSASRNRGGEETQYF

V: TRBV10-3
size: few
J: TRBJ2-2
D: .
length: 14
DNA: TGTGCCATCAGGGGGGACTTCCAAGGAGGGGAGCTGTTTTTT
CDR3: CAIRGDFQGGELFF

V: TRBV28
size: few
J: TRBJ1-6
D: TRBD1
length: 14
DNA: TGTGCCAGCAGTACGGGACAGACGTATTCACCCCTCCACTTT
CDR3: CASSTGQTYSPLHF

V: TRBV30
size: few
J: TRBJ1-6
D: .
length: 13
DNA: TGTGCCTGGAGTGGTTCGGTAGGATCACCCCTCCACTTT
CDR3: CAWSGSVGSPLHF

V: TRBV28
size: few
J: TRBJ2-3
D: .
length: 14
DNA: TGTGCCAGCACTAGCCACCAGGAGTCAGATACGCAGTATTTT
CDR3: CASTSHQESDTQYF

V: TRBV18
size: many
J: TRBJ2-7
D: TRBD1
length: 16
DNA: TGTGCCAGCTCACCTTACCGGGACAGCCCTTCCTACGAGCAGTACTTC
CDR3: CASSPYRDSPSYEQYF

V: TRBV5-6
size: many
J: TRBJ2-7
D: TRBD1
length: 15
DNA: TGTGCCAGCAGCTCGCCGGACAGGGGTTTGAGGGAGCAGTACTTC
CDR3: CASSSPDRGLREQYF

V: TRBV7-9
size: many
J: TRBJ2-3
D: .
length: 14
DNA: TGTGCCAGCAGCTTGAGGAGGGCCCAAGATACGCAGTATTTT
CDR3: CASSLRRAQDTQYF

V: TRBV7-3
size: many
J: TRBJ2-5
D: TRBD1
length: 13
DNA: TGTGCCAGCAGCCGGGACAGGGGAGAGACCCAGTACTTC
CDR3: CASSRDRGETQYF

V: TRBV6-1
size: many
J: TRBJ2-1
D: TRBD2
length: 15
DNA: TGTGCCAGCAGTGAGAGACTAGCGGGCTACAATGAGCAGTTCTTC
CDR3: CASSERLAGYNEQFF